Listed below are T cell receptor beta chains from one sample, sequenced in a study of a mutant IDH1 vaccine in newly diagnosed glioma. These receptors' antigens are unknown. Data came from immunoSEQ multiplex PCR; TCRdb stores just in-frame clones and leaves some out. The profile shows 100,000 to 150,000 clones, about four fifths of them singletons. Sequenced here: PBMCs, sampled from a glioma patient whose treatment included an IDH1 peptide vaccine. The origin of the receptors is a man in his forties with glioma. Both conserved end residues are part of each CDR3. A D gene is named only where the DNA matches it firmly. Clone size, where shown, is once, few, many, or a class for clones that have expanded.

clone_size	v_call	d_call	j_call	cdr3_nt	cdr3_aa
.	TRBV7-9	.	TRBJ1-2	TGTGCCAGCAGCGGGAGTTGGGATGGCTACACCTTC	CASSGSWDGYTF
.	TRBV19	.	TRBJ2-2	TGTGCCAGTGCCTCCACAGGAGCTGGCACCGGGGAGCTGTTTTTT	CASASTGAGTGELFF
.	TRBV21-1	.	TRBJ2-5	TGTGCCAGCAGCAATGGAGGGACCGAGGGACAGGGCCAAGAGACCCAGTACTTC	CASSNGGTEGQGQETQYF
.	TRBV10-3	.	TRBJ2-3	TGTGCCATCAGTGCTGGATCTAGCACAGATACGCAGTATTTT	CAISAGSSTDTQYF
.	TRBV5-4	.	TRBJ1-2	TGTGCCAGCAGCTTAGCGTCTCCTAACTATGGCTACACCTTC	CASSLASPNYGYTF
.	TRBV7-2	TRBD1	TRBJ2-5	TGTGCCAGCAGCGCTCGAGGGGGCGGTGAGACCCAGTACTTC	CASSARGGGETQYF
.	TRBV6-1	.	TRBJ1-6	TGTGCCAGCAGTGAAGGCACCGTGAATAATTCACCCCTCCACTTT	CASSEGTVNNSPLHF
.	TRBV18	TRBD2	TRBJ2-2	TGTGCCAGCACTAGCGGGAGTAACGGGGAGCTGTTTTTT	CASTSGSNGELFF
.	TRBV7-6	.	TRBJ1-2	TGTGCCAGCAGCTTAGGGCCCCCTATTAACTATGGCTACACCTTC	CASSLGPPINYGYTF
.	TRBV10-2	TRBD1	TRBJ1-2	TGCGCCAGCAGTGGGACAGGGGGAGGCTATGGCTACACCTTC	CASSGTGGGYGYTF
few	TRBV11-2	.	TRBJ1-5	TGTGCCAGCAGCTTAGGGGATAGCAATCAGCCCCAGCATTTT	CASSLGDSNQPQHF
.	TRBV7-2	.	TRBJ2-1	TGTGCCAGCAGCACCAGGGGCAATGAGCAGTTCTTC	CASSTRGNEQFF
many	TRBV20-1	.	TRBJ1-2	TGCAGTGCCAAGCAGGGAAGTGGCTACACCTTC	CSAKQGSGYTF
.	TRBV5-1	TRBD1	TRBJ2-7	TGCGCCAGCAGCTTGAGGGACAGGGCCCACGAGCAGTACTTC	CASSLRDRAHEQYF
.	TRBV7-2	.	TRBJ2-1	TGTGCCAGCAGCTTAGAAGGGGATGGGGAGCAGTTCTTC	CASSLEGDGEQFF
.	TRBV5-5	.	TRBJ1-1	TGTGCCAGCAGCGCAAGGGTTTCGAACACTGAAGCTTTCTTT	CASSARVSNTEAFF
.	TRBV12-5	TRBD1	TRBJ2-3	TGTGCTAGTGGTGAAGGCCGGGACAGGGCTCTTTATACGCAGTATTTT	CASGEGRDRALYTQYF
.	TRBV7-2	.	TRBJ1-2	TGTGCCAGCAGCTTAGACTTGTTTGAGTCCAACTATGGCTACACCTTC	CASSLDLFESNYGYTF
few	TRBV11-2	.	TRBJ2-7	TGTGCCAGCAGAGGGGGGGCCTACGAGCAGTACTTC	CASRGGAYEQYF
.	TRBV11-2	.	TRBJ2-7	TGTGCCAGCAGCTTCGGGACATCCCTCTACGAGCAGTACTTC	CASSFGTSLYEQYF
.	TRBV9	.	TRBJ1-5	TGTGCCAGCAGCGTAGCTACGGCAGGGCCTATTTATAGCAATCAGCCCCAGCATTTT	CASSVATAGPIYSNQPQHF
.	TRBV5-4	.	TRBJ1-3	TGTGCCAGCAGCTTGGACGGATCTGGAAACACCATATATTTT	CASSLDGSGNTIYF
.	TRBV6-5	TRBD1	TRBJ2-7	TGTGCCAGCAGTTACTCCATCGCGGGACAGGGCTACGAGCAGTACTTC	CASSYSIAGQGYEQYF
.	TRBV28	TRBD1	TRBJ1-2	TGTGCCAGCAGTTTATCCGGGACAGGGGAGTTCTATGGCTACACCTTC	CASSLSGTGEFYGYTF
.	TRBV21-1	.	TRBJ1-4	TGTGCCAGCAGCAAAGGCAGTGGCGGGGGGTTCTATGAAAAACTGTTTTTT	CASSKGSGGGFYEKLFF
.	TRBV30	TRBD1	TRBJ2-7	TGTGCCTGGACCACGAAAGGACAGGGTTCCTACGAGCAGTACTTC	CAWTTKGQGSYEQYF
.	TRBV7-9	.	TRBJ1-1	TGTGCCAGCAGCCCGACCACAGGGATGAACACTGAAGCTTTCTTT	CASSPTTGMNTEAFF
.	TRBV19	TRBD1	TRBJ1-5	TGTGCCAGTAGTATGGGGACAGCTGGACGCAATCAGCCCCAGCATTTT	CASSMGTAGRNQPQHF
.	TRBV21-1	.	TRBJ2-7	TGTGCCAGCAGCAAGGAGGGGGGACAGGGTTCCTACGAGCAGTACTTC	CASSKEGGQGSYEQYF
.	TRBV7-3	.	TRBJ2-1	TGTGCCAGCAGTCCGGGGCTCGGGTACAATGAGCAGTTCTTC	CASSPGLGYNEQFF
.	TRBV5-1	.	TRBJ2-7	TGCGCCAGCAGCCACGACAGTTACGAGCAGTACTTC	CASSHDSYEQYF
few	TRBV19	TRBD2	TRBJ2-5	TGTGCCAGTAGTATCCGAAGCGGGGGGGCCCGAGAGACCCAGTACTTC	CASSIRSGGARETQYF
.	TRBV5-1	TRBD2	TRBJ2-7	TGCGCCAGCAGCTCGGGACTAGCGGGGTACTACGAGCAGTACTTC	CASSSGLAGYYEQYF
.	TRBV28	.	TRBJ1-1	TGTGCCAGCAGTTTGTTGCTTGGGAACACTGAAGCTTTCTTT	CASSLLLGNTEAFF
.	TRBV29-1	.	TRBJ2-7	TGCAGCGCTAAACAGGGAAGTGAGCAGTACTTC	CSAKQGSEQYF
.	TRBV6-1	.	TRBJ1-5	TGTGCCAGCTCAAAGGCCGAGAATCAGCCCCAGCATTTT	CASSKAENQPQHF
.	TRBV25-1	.	TRBJ1-4	TGTGCCAGCAGTGAAAGGACAGTGGGGCCGTTAGAACTGTTTTTT	CASSERTVGPLELFF
large	TRBV10-1	.	TRBJ2-2	TGCGCCAGCAGTGAGTCAAGCGGAGACCCTCGGGGGGAGCTGTTTTTT	CASSESSGDPRGELFF
.	TRBV5-4	TRBD1	TRBJ2-2	TGTGCCAGCAGCTTCGAGCAGGGGGCTGGCACCGGGGAGCTGTTTTTT	CASSFEQGAGTGELFF
.	TRBV7-8	TRBD2	TRBJ2-3	TGTGCCAGCAGCGCGGGACTAGCGGGGCTAGATACGCAGTATTTT	CASSAGLAGLDTQYF
.	TRBV30	.	TRBJ2-3	TGTGCCTGGGTTGCGGGACACGGCACAGATACGCAGTATTTT	CAWVAGHGTDTQYF
.	TRBV5-1	TRBD1	TRBJ2-1	TGCGCCAGCAGCCCGCAGGGGGTCGCCTACAATGAGCAGTTCTTC	CASSPQGVAYNEQFF
.	TRBV5-1	.	TRBJ2-5	TGCGCCAGCATTTTATCCAGGGGTTCGGGAGAGACCCAGTACTTC	CASILSRGSGETQYF
.	TRBV5-4	.	TRBJ2-3	TGTGCCAGCAGCTTGGTGGAGGAAGATACGCAGTATTTT	CASSLVEEDTQYF
.	TRBV7-9	TRBD1	TRBJ1-1	TGTGCCAGCAGCTTAGATCCCGGACAGGGTGGGAACACTGAAGCTTTCTTT	CASSLDPGQGGNTEAFF
.	TRBV6-1	.	TRBJ1-2	TGTGCCAGCAGTGAACCTAGACGGACTAACTATGGCTACACCTTC	CASSEPRRTNYGYTF